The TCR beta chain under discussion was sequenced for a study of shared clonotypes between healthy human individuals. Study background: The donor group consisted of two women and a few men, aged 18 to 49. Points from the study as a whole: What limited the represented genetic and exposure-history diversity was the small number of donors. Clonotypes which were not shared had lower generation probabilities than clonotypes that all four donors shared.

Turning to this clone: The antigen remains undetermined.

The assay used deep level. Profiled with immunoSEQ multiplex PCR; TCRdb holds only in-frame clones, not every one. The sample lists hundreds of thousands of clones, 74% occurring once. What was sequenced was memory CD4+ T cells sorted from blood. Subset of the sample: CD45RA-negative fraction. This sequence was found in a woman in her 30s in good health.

CDR3 sequence: CASRRWNGNTIYF. Written as DNA, the CDR3 is TGTGCCAGCCGAAGGTGGAATGGAAACACCATATATTTT. The rearrangement links TRBV6-5 to TRBJ1-3; D is unresolved. Germline values: CDR1 MNHEY, CDR2 SVGAGI. Trimming removed 8 bases at V and 3 bases at J, with 11 bases between. The CDR3 is 13 amino acids.